A selection of T cell receptor beta chains follows, all from one sample in a study of cytomegalovirus exposure and HLA in healthy donors. Sequencing was performed with immunoSEQ multiplex PCR; in TCRdb, only in-frame clones are kept and a portion is missing. Among 100,000 to 150,000 clones, approximately 91% were seen once, and the ten largest hold 1.4%. The sample consisted of PBMCs. The receptor set was obtained from a man between 25 and 39 years old in good health and CMV-seronegative. Both conserved end residues are part of each CDR3. D genes are given only for firm matches. Clone sizes are given selectively: once, few, many, or a class where the clone is expanded.

D: -; J: TRBJ2-1; length: 11; size: -; V: TRBV19; DNA: TGTGCCAGTAGTATTACGGGGGAGCAGTTCTTC; CDR3: CASSITGEQFF
D: -; J: TRBJ1-4; length: 14; size: -; V: TRBV9; DNA: TGTGCCAGCAGCGTAGAAGGAGGGAATGAAAAACTGTTTTTT; CDR3: CASSVEGGNEKLFF
D: TRBD1; J: TRBJ1-5; length: 15; size: -; V: TRBV5-1; DNA: TGCGCCAGCAGCCTGGGACAGGAAGACCATCAGCCCCAGCATTTT; CDR3: CASSLGQEDHQPQHF
D: TRBD2; J: TRBJ2-4; length: 16; size: -; V: TRBV18; DNA: TGTGCCAGCTCACCAACAGCGGGGACGGTCGGAAACATTCAGTACTTC; CDR3: CASSPTAGTVGNIQYF
D: -; J: TRBJ2-7; length: 17; size: -; V: TRBV19; DNA: TGTGCCAGTAGTATTCAAGGAGGGTATAGTTTTCCGGACGAGCAGTACTTC; CDR3: CASSIQGGYSFPDEQYF
D: -; J: TRBJ2-3; length: 13; size: -; V: TRBV2; DNA: TGTGCCAGCACAACGCTCTATACAGATACGCAGTATTTT; CDR3: CASTTLYTDTQYF
D: -; J: TRBJ1-5; length: 13; size: few; V: TRBV7-9; DNA: TGTGCCAGCAGCTTAGAGCGCAATCAGCCCCAGCATTTT; CDR3: CASSLERNQPQHF
D: -; J: TRBJ2-2; length: 16; size: -; V: TRBV11-2; DNA: TGTGCCAGCAGCTTATCGGTGGCAGGGAACACCGGGGAGCTGTTTTTT; CDR3: CASSLSVAGNTGELFF
D: -; J: TRBJ2-3; length: 13; size: once; V: TRBV29-1; DNA: TGCAGCGTTGCACAGGGAAGCACAGATACGCAGTATTTT; CDR3: CSVAQGSTDTQYF
D: TRBD1; J: TRBJ1-1; length: 16; size: few; V: TRBV9; DNA: TGTGCCAGCAGCGTAGGAACGGGACAGGGGGCGGAGGAAGCTTTCTTT; CDR3: CASSVGTGQGAEEAFF
D: TRBD2; J: TRBJ2-3; length: 16; size: -; V: TRBV6-6; DNA: TGTGCCAGCAGTTACTCGGCTAGCGGGAGAACAGATACGCAGTATTTT; CDR3: CASSYSASGRTDTQYF
D: TRBD1; J: TRBJ2-3; length: 12; size: -; V: TRBV30; DNA: TGTGCCAGGGACAGGGCTACAGATACGCAGTATTTT; CDR3: CARDRATDTQYF
D: -; J: TRBJ2-7; length: 15; size: -; V: TRBV6-5; DNA: TGTGCCAGCTCCCAACGGGGGACCCCTCTTAGCGAGCAGTACTTC; CDR3: CASSQRGTPLSEQYF
D: -; J: TRBJ1-3; length: 13; size: -; V: TRBV7-9; DNA: TGTGCCAGCAGCTCCTTCTTAGGAAACACCATATATTTT; CDR3: CASSSFLGNTIYF
D: -; J: TRBJ2-7; length: 16; size: -; V: TRBV11-2; DNA: TGTGCCAGCAGCACACTACAGGGAGGGTCGACCTACGAGCAGTACTTC; CDR3: CASSTLQGGSTYEQYF
D: -; J: TRBJ1-5; length: 15; size: -; V: TRBV11-2; DNA: TGTGCCAGCAGCTTAGGCGGGGAGGGCAATCAGCCCCAGCATTTT; CDR3: CASSLGGEGNQPQHF
D: -; J: TRBJ1-1; length: 18; size: -; V: TRBV5-4; DNA: TGTGCCAGCAGCTTGGGAGGGGCAGCAGGGGTGCTGAACACTGAAGCTTTCTTT; CDR3: CASSLGGAAGVLNTEAFF
D: -; J: TRBJ2-5; length: 14; size: -; V: TRBV9; DNA: TGTGCCAGCAGCGTAGACGCCAGGTTGGAGACCCAGTACTTC; CDR3: CASSVDARLETQYF
D: TRBD1; J: TRBJ2-7; length: 16; size: -; V: TRBV7-9; DNA: TGTGCCAGCAGCTTAGAACAGGGGTCCCCCACCTACGAGCAGTACTTC; CDR3: CASSLEQGSPTYEQYF
D: TRBD1; J: TRBJ2-7; length: 13; size: few; V: TRBV6-1; DNA: TGTGCCAGCACGGACAGGCTCTCCTACGAGCAGTACTTC; CDR3: CASTDRLSYEQYF
D: TRBD2; J: TRBJ2-7; length: 15; size: once; V: TRBV6-1; DNA: TGTGCCAGCACTAGAACGGGGGGGGGCTCCTACGAGCAGTACTTC; CDR3: CASTRTGGGSYEQYF
D: -; J: TRBJ2-5; length: 12; size: -; V: TRBV10-3; DNA: TGTGCCATCAGTGAGTCACAAGTGACCCAGTACTTC; CDR3: CAISESQVTQYF
D: -; J: TRBJ2-3; length: 16; size: -; V: TRBV2; DNA: TGTGCCAGCAGTTTCGCGCTAGCGACCAGCACAGATACGCAGTATTTT; CDR3: CASSFALATSTDTQYF
D: TRBD2; J: TRBJ2-1; length: 15; size: -; V: TRBV6-5; DNA: TGTGCCAGCAGTAAACTAGCGGGGATGTACAATGAGCAGTTCTTC; CDR3: CASSKLAGMYNEQFF
D: TRBD2; J: TRBJ2-1; length: 15; size: -; V: TRBV9; DNA: TGTGCCAGCAGCTCTGGACTCGACTACGGGGGGGAGCAGTTCTTC; CDR3: CASSSGLDYGGEQFF
D: TRBD2; J: TRBJ2-1; length: 15; size: -; V: TRBV18; DNA: TGTGCCAGCTCACCGGGGTATAGCGGGGGCAATGAGCAGTTCTTC; CDR3: CASSPGYSGGNEQFF